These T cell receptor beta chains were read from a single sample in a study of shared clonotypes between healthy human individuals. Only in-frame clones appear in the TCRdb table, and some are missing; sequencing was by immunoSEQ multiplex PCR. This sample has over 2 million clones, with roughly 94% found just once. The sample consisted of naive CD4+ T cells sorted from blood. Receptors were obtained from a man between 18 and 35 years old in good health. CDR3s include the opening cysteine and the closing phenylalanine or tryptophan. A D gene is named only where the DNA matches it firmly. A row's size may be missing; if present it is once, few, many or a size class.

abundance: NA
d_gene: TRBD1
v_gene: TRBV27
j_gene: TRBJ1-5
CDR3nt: TGTGCCAGCAGTTCACGGCGGGCAGGGGGCGAGAGCAATCAGCCCCAGCATTTT
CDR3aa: CASSSRRAGGESNQPQHF

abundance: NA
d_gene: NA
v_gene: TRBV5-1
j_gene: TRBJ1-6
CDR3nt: TGCGCCAGCAGCTTGGCCCTACAGGAGATTAATTCACCCCTCCACTTT
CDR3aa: CASSLALQEINSPLHF

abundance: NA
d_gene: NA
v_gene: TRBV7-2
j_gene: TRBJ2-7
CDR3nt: TGTGCCAGCAGCTTAGCTTTAAGGACGACCACCTACGAGCAGTACTTC
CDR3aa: CASSLALRTTTYEQYF

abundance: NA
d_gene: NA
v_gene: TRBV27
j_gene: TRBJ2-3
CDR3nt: TGTGCCAGCAGTTCCCGAAGGTGGGGAAGCACAGATACGCAGTATTTT
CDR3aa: CASSSRRWGSTDTQYF

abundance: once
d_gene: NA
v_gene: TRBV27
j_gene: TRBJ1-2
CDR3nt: TGTGCCAGCAGTGGGGGATCTAACTATGGCTACACCTTC
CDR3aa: CASSGGSNYGYTF

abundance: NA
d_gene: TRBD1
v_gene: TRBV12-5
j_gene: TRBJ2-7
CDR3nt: TGTGCTAGTGGTCCGGAGGACAGGCAAAATGCCTACGAGCAGTACTTC
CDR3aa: CASGPEDRQNAYEQYF

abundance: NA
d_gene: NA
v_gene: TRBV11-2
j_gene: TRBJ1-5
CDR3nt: TGTGCCAGCAGCCTCGACGGGCGGGGAGATCAGCCCCAGCATTTT
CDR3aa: CASSLDGRGDQPQHF

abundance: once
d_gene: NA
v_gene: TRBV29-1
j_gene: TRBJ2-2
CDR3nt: TGCAGCGTTGAAGATCGGCTAGCGCTCGGGGAGCTGTTTTTT
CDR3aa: CSVEDRLALGELFF

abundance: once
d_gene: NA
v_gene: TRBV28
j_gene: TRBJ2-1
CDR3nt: TGTGCCAGCAGTTTAGGGGGGTTGGGGCAGTTCTTC
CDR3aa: CASSLGGLGQFF

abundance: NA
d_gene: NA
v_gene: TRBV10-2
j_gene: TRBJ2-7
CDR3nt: TGCGCCAGCAGTCCGACTAGTCATTACGAGCAGTACTTC
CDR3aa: CASSPTSHYEQYF

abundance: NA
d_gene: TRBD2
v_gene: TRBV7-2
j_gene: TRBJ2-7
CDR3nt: TGTGCCAGCAGCCGCGGACTAGCGGGAGGAACCCCCTACGAGCAGTACTTC
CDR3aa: CASSRGLAGGTPYEQYF

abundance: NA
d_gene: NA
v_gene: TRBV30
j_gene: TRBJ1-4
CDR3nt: TGTGCCTGGAGCGCCTTCGGGACGGGTAATGAAAAACTGTTTTTT
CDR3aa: CAWSAFGTGNEKLFF

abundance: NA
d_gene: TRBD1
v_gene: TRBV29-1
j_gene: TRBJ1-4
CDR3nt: TGCAGCGTCTCACCCGGGACAGGTAGTGAAAAACTGTTTTTT
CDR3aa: CSVSPGTGSEKLFF

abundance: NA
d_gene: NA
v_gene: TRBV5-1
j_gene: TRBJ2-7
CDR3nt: TGCGCCAGCAGTCCTCCCTGGGGGAGCAGCGAGCAGTACTTC
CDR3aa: CASSPPWGSSEQYF

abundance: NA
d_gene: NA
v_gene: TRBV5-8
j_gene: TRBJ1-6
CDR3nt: TGTGCCAGCAGCCTCTCTAAGGGGTACTCCTATAATTCACCCCTCCACTTT
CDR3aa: CASSLSKGYSYNSPLHF

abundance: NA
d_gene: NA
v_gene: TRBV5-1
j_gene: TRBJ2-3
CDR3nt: TGCGCCAGCAGCCCCGTGACAACAGATACGCAGTATTTT
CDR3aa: CASSPVTTDTQYF

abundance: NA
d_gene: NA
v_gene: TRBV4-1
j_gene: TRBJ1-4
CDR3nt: TGCGCCAGCAGCATAGTTTGGGGATCAGGCGAAAAACTGTTTTTT
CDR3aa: CASSIVWGSGEKLFF

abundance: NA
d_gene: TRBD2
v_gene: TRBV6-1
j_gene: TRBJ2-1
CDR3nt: TGTGCCAGCAGTGGCGACCCTAGCGGGAGTGTCAATGAGCAGTTCTTC
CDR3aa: CASSGDPSGSVNEQFF

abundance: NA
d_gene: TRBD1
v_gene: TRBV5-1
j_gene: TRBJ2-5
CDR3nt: TGCGCCAGCAGGGAAGGGACAGGGGGCTCCGAGACCCAGTACTTC
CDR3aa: CASREGTGGSETQYF

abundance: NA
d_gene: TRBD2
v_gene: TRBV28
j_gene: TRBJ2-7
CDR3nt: TGTGCCAGCAGTCACGCATCGGGAGGGAGTCTGAACTACGAGCAGTACTTC
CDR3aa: CASSHASGGSLNYEQYF

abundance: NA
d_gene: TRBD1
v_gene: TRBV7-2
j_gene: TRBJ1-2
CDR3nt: TGTGCCAGCAGCCTGACAGGGGGCGGCTATGGCTACACCTTC
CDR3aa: CASSLTGGGYGYTF

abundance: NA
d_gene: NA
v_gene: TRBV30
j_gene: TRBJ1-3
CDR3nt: TGTGCCTGGAGTGGACCAAGCTCAGGGCCTGGAAACACCATATATTTT
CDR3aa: CAWSGPSSGPGNTIYF

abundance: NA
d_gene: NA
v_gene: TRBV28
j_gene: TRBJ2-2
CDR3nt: TGTGCCAGCAGTTTTGTTTTGGGCAGGGTATCGATCACCGGGGAGCTGTTTTTT
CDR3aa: CASSFVLGRVSITGELFF

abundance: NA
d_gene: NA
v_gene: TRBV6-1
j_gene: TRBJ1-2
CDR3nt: TGTGCCAGCAGTGACGGGGGTTTGGGCTATGGCTACACCTTC
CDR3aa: CASSDGGLGYGYTF

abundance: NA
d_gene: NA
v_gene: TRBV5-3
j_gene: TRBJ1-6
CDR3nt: TGTGCCAGAAGCTTGGCCCCCAGTCTAATGGATTCACCCCTCCACTTT
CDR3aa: CARSLAPSLMDSPLHF

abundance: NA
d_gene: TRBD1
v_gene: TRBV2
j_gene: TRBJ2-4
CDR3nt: TGTGCCAGCAGAGGGGACAGAGTAGCCAAAAACATTCAGTACTTC
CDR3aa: CASRGDRVAKNIQYF